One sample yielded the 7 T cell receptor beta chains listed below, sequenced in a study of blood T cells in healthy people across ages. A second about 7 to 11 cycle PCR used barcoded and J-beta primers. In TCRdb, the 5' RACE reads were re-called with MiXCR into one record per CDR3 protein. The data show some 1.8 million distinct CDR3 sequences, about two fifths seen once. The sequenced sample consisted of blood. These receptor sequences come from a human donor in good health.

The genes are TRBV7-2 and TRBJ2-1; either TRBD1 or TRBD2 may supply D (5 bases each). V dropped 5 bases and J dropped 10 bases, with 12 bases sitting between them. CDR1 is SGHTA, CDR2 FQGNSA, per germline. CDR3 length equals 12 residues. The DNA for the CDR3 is TGTGCCAGCAGCCAGGGACCACAAGAGCAGTTCTTC. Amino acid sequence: CASSQGPQEQFF.

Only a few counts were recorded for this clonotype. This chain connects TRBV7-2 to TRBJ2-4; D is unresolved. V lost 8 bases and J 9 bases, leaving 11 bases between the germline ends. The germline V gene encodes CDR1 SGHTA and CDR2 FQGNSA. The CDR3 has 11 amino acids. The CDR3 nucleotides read TGTGCCAGCGGGATAACGGCCATTCAGTACTTC. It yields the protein CASGITAIQYF.

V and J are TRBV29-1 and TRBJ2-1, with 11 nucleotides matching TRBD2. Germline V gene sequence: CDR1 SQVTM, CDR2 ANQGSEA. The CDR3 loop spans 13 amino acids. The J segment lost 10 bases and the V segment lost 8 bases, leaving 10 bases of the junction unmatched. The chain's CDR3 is CSLGPSGGSEQFF. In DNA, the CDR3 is TGCAGCCTGGGGCCTAGCGGGGGGTCCGAGCAGTTCTTC.

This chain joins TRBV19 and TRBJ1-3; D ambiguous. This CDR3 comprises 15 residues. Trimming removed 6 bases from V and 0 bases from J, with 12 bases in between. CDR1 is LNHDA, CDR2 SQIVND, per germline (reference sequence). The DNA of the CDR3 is TGTGCCAGTAGAATCAGAACTAACTCTGGAAACACCATATATTTT. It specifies CASRIRTNSGNTIYF.

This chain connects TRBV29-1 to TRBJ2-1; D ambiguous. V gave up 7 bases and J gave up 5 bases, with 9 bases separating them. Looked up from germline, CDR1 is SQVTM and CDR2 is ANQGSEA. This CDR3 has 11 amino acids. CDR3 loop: CSAANDNEQFF. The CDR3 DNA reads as TGCAGCGCGGCAAATGACAATGAGCAGTTCTTC.

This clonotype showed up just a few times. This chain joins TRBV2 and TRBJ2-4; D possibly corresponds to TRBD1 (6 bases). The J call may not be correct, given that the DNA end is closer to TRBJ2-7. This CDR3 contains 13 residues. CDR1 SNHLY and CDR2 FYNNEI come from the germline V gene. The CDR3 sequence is CASGWTEDYEQYF. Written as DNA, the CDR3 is TGTGCCAGCGGTTGGACAGAAGACTACGAGCAGTACTTC.

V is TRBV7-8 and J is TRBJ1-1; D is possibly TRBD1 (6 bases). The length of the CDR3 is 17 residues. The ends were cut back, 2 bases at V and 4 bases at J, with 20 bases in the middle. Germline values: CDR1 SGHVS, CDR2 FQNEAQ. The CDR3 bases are TGTGCCAGCAGCTTACCACGGACAGATATTTCGGGCACTGAAGCTTTCTTT. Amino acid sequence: CASSLPRTDISGTEAFF.